This entry lists 11 T cell receptor beta chains sequenced from one sample in a study of blood T cell repertoires in COVID-19. Measured with immunoSEQ multiplex PCR; TCRdb has only the in-frame clones, and not every one. This sample yields a few hundred thousand clones, of which roughly nine tenths are seen a single time; 3% belongs to the top ten. The sequencing sample was made of PBMCs or T cells enriched from blood (not recorded which). Receptors originate from a woman aged 45-65 years who had recovered from COVID-19.

The chain is built from TRBV2 and TRBJ2-3; possible D gene TRBD2, 6 bases. The germline V gene encodes CDR1 SNHLY and CDR2 FYNNEI. The CDR3 sequence is 12 residues long. The V end lost 11 bases, the J end lost 4 bases, and 13 bases lay between the germline ends. The CDR3 DNA is TGTGCCGGACGGGGGAGTGCAGATACGCAGTATTTT. Its protein is CAGRGSADTQYF.

The V and J genes are TRBV7-2 and TRBJ2-1; 8 bases align to TRBD2. Germline-derived CDR1 and CDR2 are SGHTA and FQGNSA. The ends lost 5 bases at V and 8 bases at J; junction bases unmatched: 11. The CDR3 contains 15 residues. The CDR3 DNA reads TGTGCCAGCAGCGCCGGGACTAGGATTTGGGATGAGCAGTTCTTC. Translated, it gives CASSAGTRIWDEQFF.

The gene calls are TRBV18 and TRBJ2-7; TRBD1 matches 8 bases. The V gene's germline CDR1 is KGHSH and CDR2 LQKENI. CDR3 length: 12 residues. With 5 bases clipped from V and 6 bases from J, the junction kept 3 bases outside the gene matches. Here the CDR3 reads CASSATGAEQYF. The CDR3 coding sequence is TGTGCCAGCTCAGCGACAGGGGCCGAGCAGTACTTC.

This chain links TRBV12-3 or TRBV12-4 with TRBJ2-1, with unresolved D. Trimming took 8 bases from V and 6 from J, leaving 14 bases between them. The CDR3 covers 13 residues. CDR3 region: CASGQTTGNEQFF. The CDR3 bases are TGTGCCAGCGGCCAGACGACGGGCAATGAGCAGTTCTTC.

The chain carries TRBV5-1 and TRBJ2-5, with 13 positions matching TRBD2. This CDR3 has 17 residues. Per germline, CDR1 SGHRS and CDR2 YFSETQ. V lost 0 bases and J lost 5; bases outside the gene matches: 7. CDR3 residues: CASSLAGGTSGTETQYF. The CDR3 DNA is TGCGCCAGCAGCTTGGCCGGCGGGACTAGCGGGACGGAGACCCAGTACTTC.

Worth noting for this clone: This specimen includes other DNA sequences encoding the same CDR3. V and J are TRBV5-1 and TRBJ2-3; D gene ambiguous. The V end lost 0 bases, the J end lost 1 base, and 3 bases lay between the germline ends. Germline V gene sequence: CDR1 SGHRS, CDR2 YFSETQ. This CDR3 spans 13 amino acids. CDR3 nucleotides: TGCGCCAGCAGCTTGGCCGGCACAGATACGCAGTATTTT. It is translated as CASSLAGTDTQYF.

The chain uses TRBV27 and TRBJ1-5; D is unclear. Trimming removed 5 bases from V and 5 bases from J, with 13 bases in between. CDR3 length: 14 amino acids. Per the germline V gene, CDR1 is MNHEY and CDR2 is SMNVEV (reference sequence). CDR3 amino acids: CASSLRRGHQPQHF. The CDR3 DNA reads TGTGCCAGCAGTCTGCGCCGAGGGCATCAGCCCCAGCATTTT.

This clone showed up just once. CDR3 DNA sequence: TGTGCCAGCAGCCGACGGACAGGGCATGGCTACACCTTC. Amino acids: CASSRRTGHGYTF. The chain has TRBV3-1 (or the pseudogene TRBV3-2) and TRBJ1-2; 8 bases match TRBD1. CDR3 length equals 13 residues. Per germline, CDR1 LGHDT and CDR2 YNNKEL (reference sequence). V was clipped by 4 bases and J by 6 bases; unmatched bases: 4.

The chain recombines TRBV19 with TRBJ2-2, with 10 bases fitting TRBD2. The germline CDR1 and CDR2 sequences are LNHDA and SQIVND (reference sequence). CDR3 length: 16 residues. V gave up 3 bases and J gave up 8 bases; unmatched junction bases: 9. The CDR3 sequence: CASSIGAGGFSGELFF. In nucleotides, the CDR3 is TGTGCCAGTAGTATTGGAGCGGGAGGGTTCTCTGGGGAGCTGTTTTTT.

The rearrangement joins TRBV7-9 to TRBJ2-7; D uncertain. The CDR3 runs 16 residues. From germline, CDR1 is SEHNR and CDR2 FQNEAQ (reference sequence). Deletions cut 1 base from V and 0 bases from J, with 13 bases between. The CDR3 here is CASSLELNKPSYEQYF. The CDR3 region has the DNA TGTGCCAGCAGCTTAGAATTAAACAAACCCTCCTACGAGCAGTACTTC.

V is TRBV5-4 and J is TRBJ2-7, with 7 positions matching TRBD1. Germline values: CDR1 SGHNT, CDR2 YYREEE (reference sequence). The CDR3 extends over 13 amino acids. The V segment lost 2 bases and the J segment 2 bases; nucleotides outside the gene matches: 1. CDR3 coding DNA: TGTGCCAGCAGCTTCACAGGGGCCTACGAGCAGTACTTC. It is translated as CASSFTGAYEQYF.